This TCR beta chain was identified in a study of technical replicates of blood from a few donors. CDR3 length: 11 amino acids. CDR1 SNHLY and CDR2 FYNNEI come from the germline V gene. V was shortened by 8 bases and J by 4 bases, with 9 bases between the two germline ends. Libraries were prepared by immunoSEQ multiplex PCR; TCRdb keeps only in-frame clonotypes and omits some of them. Altogether some 31,000 clones are present, 90% to 95% being singletons, with the ten largest covering around 3.9%. The chain couples TRBV2 to TRBJ2-7; no definite D call. Sequencing was carried out using PBMCs. The sequence came from a human donor in good health. Some clones in this sample may be carry-over from other donors' samples. CDR3 protein: CASGQVYEQYF. The CDR3 DNA is TGTGCCAGCGGGCAGGTGTACGAGCAGTACTTC.